These 20 T cell receptor beta chains share one sample of origin, sequenced in a study of blood T cell repertoires in COVID-19. Sequenced by immunoSEQ multiplex PCR; TCRdb stores in-frame clones only, minus some. Among some 330,000 clones listed, 88% were seen once. Sequenced material: peripheral blood. These receptors all come from a woman aged 45-65 years with active or convalescent COVID-19.

This sequence joins TRBV29-1 and TRBJ1-3, with D maybe TRBD1 (5 bases). The V end was cut by 6 bases, the J end by 0 bases, with 12 bases between. The CDR3 runs 14 residues. Looked up from germline, CDR1 is SQVTM and CDR2 is ANQGSEA. The DNA for the CDR3 is TGCAGCGTGACAAGACAGACCTCTGGAAACACCATATATTTT. Translation: CSVTRQTSGNTIYF. Full variable domain (rest looked up from reference TRBV29-1 and TRBJ1-3): SAVISQKPSRDICQRGTSLTIQCQVDSQVTMMFWYRQQPGQSLTLIATANQGSEATYESGFVIDKFPISRPNLTFSTLTVSNMSPEDSSIYLCSVTRQTSGNTIYFGEGSWLTVV.

The genes are TRBV4-3 and TRBJ1-2; 9 bases are a match to TRBD1. Germline assignment: CDR1 LGHNA and CDR2 YSLEER. CDR3 size: 14 residues. Trimming took 1 base from V and 5 from J; bases not matched to a gene: 2. The CDR3 bases are TGCGCCAGCAGCCAAGCCGGGACAGGGTATGGCTACACCTTC. It is translated as CASSQAGTGYGYTF.

This clone has a single count. This chain uses TRBV24-1 with TRBJ2-3; D is possibly TRBD2 (6 bases). CDR3 length: 16 residues. CDR1 and CDR2 (germline): KGHDR, SFDVKD. With 2 bases removed from V and 1 base from J, the gap between germline ends came to 12 bases. The CDR3 loop reads CATSDSATGGTDTQYF. DNA for the CDR3: TGTGCCACCAGTGATTCGGCCACGGGAGGCACAGATACGCAGTATTTT.

V usage is TRBV27 and J usage is TRBJ1-1; perhaps TRBD1 as D (5 bases). Trimming stripped 8 bases from V and 4 bases from J, with 17 bases between. Germline-derived CDR1 and CDR2 are MNHEY and SMNVEV (reference sequence). The CDR3 loop spans 14 amino acids. The CDR3 loop is CASASGGRVTEAFF. CDR3 sequence (DNA): TGTGCCAGCGCCTCGGGGGGGAGGGTCACTGAAGCTTTCTTT.

This clone was counted only a few times. This chain uses TRBV5-1 with TRBJ2-2, with D perhaps matching TRBD2 (5 bases). This CDR3 spans 14 amino acids. V was clipped by 7 bases and J by 1 base, with 11 bases between them. Germline CDR1 SGHRS, CDR2 YFSETQ. CDR3 bases: TGCGCCAGCCAAGAGGGTGGGAACACCGGGGAGCTGTTTTTT. This translates into CASQEGGNTGELFF. Supplemented by reference TRBV5-1 and TRBJ2-2, the full variable domain reads KAGVTQTPRYLIKTRGQQVTLSCSPISGHRSVSWYQQTPGQGLQFLFEYFSETQRNKGNFPGRFSGRQFSNSRSEMNVSTLELGDSALYLCASQEGGNTGELFFGEGSRLTVL.

This rearrangement joins TRBV2 to TRBJ1-6; 9 bases are a match to TRBD1. This CDR3 comprises 16 residues. J gave up 9 bases and V 1 base, and 7 bases lay outside the gene matches. CDR1 and CDR2 (germline): SNHLY, FYNNEI. CDR3 sequence (DNA): TGTGCCAGCAGTGAAGGCGCGACAGGGGGAAGTTCACCCCTCCACTTT. Encoded protein: CASSEGATGGSSPLHF.

The chain employs TRBV6-1 and TRBJ1-5; D may be TRBD1 (5 bases). Trimming removed 0 bases at V and 4 bases at J, with 25 bases between. Germline V gives CDR1 MNHNS, CDR2 SASEGT. This CDR3 has 20 residues. CDR3 DNA sequence: TGTGCCAGCAGTGAAGCGCTTTACGACAGCGAGGAAGCTTCTAATCAGCCCCAGCATTTT. Translating gives CASSEALYDSEEASNQPQHF.

The chain recombines TRBV5-8 with TRBJ2-1, with 9 bases lining up with TRBD2. V lost 3 bases, J lost 3 bases, and 7 bases stayed unmatched. Looked up from germline, CDR1 is SGHTS and CDR2 is YDEGEE. There are 16 residues in the CDR3. The CDR3 DNA is TGTGCCAGCAGCTCGGTAGCGGGAGCCATCTACAATGAGCAGTTCTTC. Amino acid sequence: CASSSVAGAIYNEQFF.

There are a few counts of this clone. The chain has TRBV6-4 and TRBJ2-1, with 11 bases lining up with TRBD2. The CDR3 spans 18 residues. Germline assignment: CDR1 MRHNA and CDR2 SNTAGT. V lost 3 bases, J lost 5 bases, and 12 bases stayed unmatched. This CDR3 reads CASSERLAGGLSNNEQFF. The CDR3 DNA sequence: TGTGCCAGCAGTGAGCGCCTAGCGGGAGGCCTATCCAACAATGAGCAGTTCTTC.

V gene TRBV9 combines with J gene TRBJ1-2, with 7 nucleotides matching TRBD1. The CDR3 contains 16 residues. Trimming took 0 bases from V and 3 from J; bases not matched to a gene: 8. Germline V gene lookup returns CDR1 SGDLS and CDR2 YYNGEE. CDR3 nucleotide sequence: TGTGCCAGCAGCGTAGGAATCCGGGACAGTGACTATGGCTACACCTTC. Translating it yields CASSVGIRDSDYGYTF.

The chain recombines TRBV30 with TRBJ2-3, with a possible D match to TRBD2 (5 bases). The V and J ends lost 0 bases and 5 bases respectively, with 15 bases between them. The CDR3 is made up of 15 amino acids. The germline CDR1 and CDR2 sequences are GTSNPN and SVGIG (reference sequence). This CDR3 is CAWSVLERMGDTQYF. For the CDR3, the DNA is TGTGCCTGGAGTGTACTAGAACGGATGGGAGATACGCAGTATTTT.

This chain joins TRBV7-2 and TRBJ1-1; the match to TRBD1 covers 11 bases. Germline lookup yields CDR1 SGHTA and CDR2 FQGNSA. Trimming took 6 bases from V and 0 from J; bases not matched to a gene: 6. The CDR3 is 16 amino acids. CDR3 region: CASSLGQGALNTEAFF. The CDR3, as DNA: TGTGCCAGCAGTCTCGGACAGGGGGCTTTGAACACTGAAGCTTTCTTT.

A single count supports this clone. This chain joins TRBV13 and TRBJ2-1; a possible D gene is TRBD2 (6 bases). The CDR3 is 15 residues long. V lost 1 base and J lost 6, with 13 bases in between. The V gene's germline CDR1 is PRHDT and CDR2 FYEKMQ (reference sequence). CDR3 nucleotides: TGTGCCAGCAGCTTAGTCCCTAGCGTCGGCAATGAGCAGTTCTTC. Amino acids: CASSLVPSVGNEQFF.

The V and J genes are TRBV5-1 and TRBJ1-1, with 7 bases matching TRBD1. The CDR3 loop spans 14 amino acids. From germline, CDR1 is SGHRS and CDR2 YFSETQ. With V trimmed by 4 bases and J by 3 bases, 6 bases remained unmatched. CDR3 DNA sequence: TGCGCCAGCAGCGCCCAGGGGGTGGACACTGAAGCTTTCTTT. Protein: CASSAQGVDTEAFF.

The J gene is TRBJ1-2, the V gene TRBV3-1 (or the pseudogene TRBV3-2); 8 positions agree with TRBD1. The CDR3 contains 17 residues. The V gene's germline CDR1 is LGHDT and CDR2 YNNKEL (reference sequence). V was pared by 0 bases and J by 2 bases, with 8 bases of the junction left unmatched. The DNA of the CDR3 is TGTGCCAGCAGCCAAGATCGAGGACAGGGCGGGAACTATGGCTACACCTTC. Translating it yields CASSQDRGQGGNYGYTF.

The chain has TRBV18 and TRBJ2-5, with a tentative D call TRBD2 (5 bases). V was shortened by 4 bases and J by 5 bases, with 14 bases between the two germline ends. The germline CDR1 and CDR2 sequences are KGHSH and LQKENI. The CDR3 sequence is 14 residues long. CDR3 residues: CASSLRVFGETQYF. The CDR3 region has the DNA TGTGCCAGCTCACTGCGGGTATTCGGGGAGACCCAGTACTTC.

V usage is TRBV7-2 and J usage is TRBJ1-6; D unresolved. The CDR3 covers 14 residues. Trimming cost V 3 bases and J 8 bases, with 11 bases left between them. Germline values: CDR1 SGHTA, CDR2 FQGNSA. CDR3 region: CASSFLNFDSPLHF. In DNA form, the CDR3 reads TGTGCCAGCAGCTTTCTTAATTTTGATTCACCCCTCCACTTT. Using reference TRBV7-2 and TRBJ1-6 for the parts outside the CDR3, the full variable domain is GAGVSQSPSNKVTEKGKDVELRCDPISGHTALYWYRQSLGQGLEFLIYFQGNSAPDKSGLPSDRFSAERTGGSVSTLTIQRTQQEDSAVYLCASSFLNFDSPLHFGNGTRLTVT.

A few counts support this clone. The gene calls are TRBV7-8 and TRBJ1-3; D is uncertain. V shed 6 bases and J shed 2 bases, with 5 bases lying between them. CDR3 length: 12 residues. CDR1 SGHVS and CDR2 FQNEAQ come from the germline V gene. The CDR3 region has the DNA TGTGCCAGCAGACTTACTGGAAACACCATATATTTT. Its protein is CASRLTGNTIYF.

This chain connects TRBV7-9 to TRBJ2-7; 8 nucleotides line up with TRBD2. CDR3 length equals 15 residues. CDR1 SEHNR and CDR2 FQNEAQ come from the germline V gene (reference sequence). J was trimmed by 3 bases and V by 4 bases; bases with no gene match: 8. The DNA of the CDR3 is TGTGCCAGCAGCTCCACGACTAGCGATATCTACGAGCAGTACTTC. This sequence encodes CASSSTTSDIYEQYF.

The chain carries TRBV28 and TRBJ2-6; D is perhaps TRBD1 (6 bases). Trimming removed 4 bases from V and 1 base from J, with 8 bases in between. Germline CDR1 and CDR2: MDHEN and SYDVKM. The CDR3 sequence is 15 residues long. The CDR3 reads CASSSQGSGANVLTF. The CDR3 DNA reads as TGTGCCAGCAGTTCGCAGGGGTCTGGGGCCAACGTCCTGACTTTC.